Only one count was recorded for the clone carrying this TCR beta chain. The antigen is not known. The V gene's germline CDR1 is LNHNV and CDR2 YYDKDF (reference sequence). V lost 1 base and J lost 2, with 8 bases in between. This CDR3 region has 14 residues. The data were obtained in a study of identical twins. The study, taken as a whole, reports: In cord blood, abundant beta clonotypes had fewer insertions; memory showed no trend.

TCRdb redid the calling of the 5' RACE reads with MiXCR, one entry per CDR3 protein. The sample has about 530,000 distinct CDR3 sequences, around 22% seen once; the top ten hold 0.48%. These data also formed part of another study, on yellow fever vaccine responses in identical twins. That investigation notes: Reportedly, twins' vaccine T cell responses looked partly convergent and partly personalized.

This clonotype was obtained from a woman younger than 30 in good health. The specimen was CD4+ T cells sorted from blood. The rearrangement links TRBV15 to TRBJ2-5; no clear D gene. The CDR3: CATSRGVSQETQYF. In nucleotides, the CDR3 is TGTGCCACCAGCAGAGGAGTCTCACAAGAGACCCAGTACTTC.